This TCR beta chain was identified during a study of blood T cell repertoires in COVID-19. V was trimmed by 7 bases and J by 5 bases, leaving 17 bases between them. The V gene's germline CDR1 is MDHEN and CDR2 SYDVKM. The CDR3 spans 14 residues. Assay used: immunoSEQ multiplex PCR; TCRdb lists only in-frame clones, some missing. This sample has around 190,000 clones; about 85% occur once, and the top ten carry 1.1%. The clonotype was recovered from a man aged 25-40 years with acute or convalescent COVID-19. The V call is TRBV28, the J call TRBJ2-5; tentative D call: TRBD2 (5 bases). The sequenced sample was peripheral blood. CDR3 protein: CASTWGETLETQYF. CDR3 sequence (DNA): TGTGCCAGCACTTGGGGAGAGACATTGGAGACCCAGTACTTC.